This entry lists 6 T cell receptor beta chains sequenced from one sample in a study of T cell responses to AZD1222 COVID-19 vaccine. Produced via immunoSEQ multiplex PCR; TCRdb's table is partial and in-frame only. This sample has around 160,000 clones; 94% occur once, and the top ten carry over 4.5%. Specimen: peripheral blood, collected 28 days after the second AZD1222 dose. Receptors originate from an adult who received the AZD1222 COVID-19 vaccine.

The rearrangement uses TRBV4-3 and TRBJ2-2; no clear D gene. CDR1 is LGHNA and CDR2 is YSLEER in the germline V gene. Trimming shortened V by 1 base and J by 1 base, and 10 bases separated the two germline ends. This CDR3 region has 16 residues. DNA of the CDR3: TGCGCCAGCAGCCAAGGTCTCTTCCAGAACACCGGGGAGCTGTTTTTT. Translation: CASSQGLFQNTGELFF.

V gene TRBV5-5 combines with J gene TRBJ1-4; 9 bases map to TRBD1. Looked up from germline, CDR1 is SGHKS and CDR2 is YYEKEE (reference sequence). The CDR3 runs to 17 residues. Trimming cost V 4 bases and J 8 bases; bases outside gene matches: 15. The CDR3, as DNA: TGTGCCAGCAGCCAAACCGGGACAGGGTCCTTGGGGGAAAAACTGTTTTTT. This translates into CASSQTGTGSLGEKLFF.

Here the CDR3 reads CASRSLGEGEQYF. The CDR3 DNA reads TGTGCCAGCAGGAGTCTTGGGGAGGGCGAGCAGTACTTC. The gene calls are TRBV6-6 and TRBJ2-7, with 7 bases matching TRBD2. Germline CDR1 MNHNY, CDR2 SVGAGI (reference sequence). CDR3 size: 13 residues. V lost 6 bases, J lost 6 bases, and 8 bases stayed unmatched.

The chain employs TRBV19 and TRBJ2-7, with 7 bases aligning to TRBD2. The trim removed 8 bases at V and 4 bases at J, leaving 14 bases unmatched. The CDR3 consists of 15 residues. Per the germline V gene, CDR1 is LNHDA and CDR2 is SQIVND (reference sequence). The CDR3 sequence is CASSLGSGALYEQYF. The CDR3 DNA reads as TGTGCCAGTTCCTTGGGGAGCGGGGCGCTTTACGAGCAGTACTTC.

This clone was seen once. The chain recombines TRBV14 with TRBJ1-4, with a tentative D call TRBD1 (6 bases). CDR3 size: 13 residues. V shed 8 bases and J shed 6 bases, with 13 bases lying between them. CDR1 and CDR2 (germline): SGHDN, FVKESK. The CDR3 here is CASSTGYDEKLFF. DNA of the CDR3: TGTGCCAGCTCCACAGGGTATGATGAAAAACTGTTTTTT.

The chain has TRBV4-2 and TRBJ2-7, with 7 bases matching TRBD1. Looked up from germline, CDR1 is LGHNA and CDR2 is YNFKEQ. The CDR3 loop spans 16 amino acids. V gave up 4 bases and J gave up 3 bases; unmatched junction bases: 12. The DNA of the CDR3 is TGTGCCAGCAGCCCGAGTCTGGGACAGATAGTCTACGAGCAGTACTTC. It is translated as CASSPSLGQIVYEQYF.